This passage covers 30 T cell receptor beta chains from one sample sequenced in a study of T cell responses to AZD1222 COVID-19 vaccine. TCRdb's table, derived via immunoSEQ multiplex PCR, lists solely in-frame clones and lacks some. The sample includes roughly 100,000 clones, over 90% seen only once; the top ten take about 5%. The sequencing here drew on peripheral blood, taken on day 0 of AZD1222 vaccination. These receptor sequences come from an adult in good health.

The CDR3 DNA follows: TGTGCCAGTAGTCGTCCGGGGACAAACTACGAGCAGTACTTC. Its protein is CASSRPGTNYEQYF. This rearrangement joins TRBV19 to TRBJ2-7, with D perhaps matching TRBD1 (6 bases). The V and J ends lost 5 bases and 3 bases respectively, with 14 bases between them. The germline gives CDR1 LNHDA, CDR2 SQIVND (reference sequence). The CDR3 runs to 14 residues.

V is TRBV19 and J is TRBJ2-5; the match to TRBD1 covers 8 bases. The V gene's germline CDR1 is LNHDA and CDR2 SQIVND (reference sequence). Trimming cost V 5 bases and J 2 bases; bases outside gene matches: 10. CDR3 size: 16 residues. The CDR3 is CASSPPSRGLQETQYF. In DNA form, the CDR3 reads TGTGCCAGTAGTCCCCCGAGCAGGGGGCTTCAAGAGACCCAGTACTTC.

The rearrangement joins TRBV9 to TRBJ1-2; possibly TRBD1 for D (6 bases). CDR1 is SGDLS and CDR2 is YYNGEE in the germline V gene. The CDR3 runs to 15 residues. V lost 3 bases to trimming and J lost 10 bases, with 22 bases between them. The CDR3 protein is CASSARTALSMDYTF. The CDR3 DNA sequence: TGTGCCAGCAGCGCAAGGACAGCCCTATCGATGGACTACACCTTC. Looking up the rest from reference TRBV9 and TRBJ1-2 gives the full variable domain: DSGVTQTPKHLITATGQRVTLRCSPRSGDLSVYWYQQSLDQGLQFLIQYYNGEERAKGNILERFSAQQFPDLHSELNLSSLELGDSALYFCASSARTALSMDYTFGSGTRLTVV.

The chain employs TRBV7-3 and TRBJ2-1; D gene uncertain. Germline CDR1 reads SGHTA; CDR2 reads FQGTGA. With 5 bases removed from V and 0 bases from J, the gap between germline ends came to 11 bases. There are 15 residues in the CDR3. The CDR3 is CASSPKVSSYNEQFF. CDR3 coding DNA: TGTGCCAGCAGCCCAAAGGTTAGCTCCTACAATGAGCAGTTCTTC.

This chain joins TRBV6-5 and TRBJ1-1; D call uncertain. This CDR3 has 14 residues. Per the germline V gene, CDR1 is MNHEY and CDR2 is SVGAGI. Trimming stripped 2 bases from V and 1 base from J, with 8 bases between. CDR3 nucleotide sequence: TGTGCCAGCAGTTACGCTTCTTCGAACACTGAAGCTTTCTTT. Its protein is CASSYASSNTEAFF.

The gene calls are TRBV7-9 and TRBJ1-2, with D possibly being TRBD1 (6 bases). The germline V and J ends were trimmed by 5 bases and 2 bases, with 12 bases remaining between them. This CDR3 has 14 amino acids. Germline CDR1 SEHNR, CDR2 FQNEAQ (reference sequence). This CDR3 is CASSKDSWNYGYTF. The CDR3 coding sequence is TGTGCCAGCAGCAAGGACAGTTGGAACTATGGCTACACCTTC.

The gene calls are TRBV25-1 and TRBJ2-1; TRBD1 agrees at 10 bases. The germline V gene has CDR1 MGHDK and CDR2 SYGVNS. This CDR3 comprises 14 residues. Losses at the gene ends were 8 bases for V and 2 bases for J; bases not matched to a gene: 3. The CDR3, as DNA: TGTGCCAGCCTAGGACAGGGGGCCTACAATGAGCAGTTCTTC. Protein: CASLGQGAYNEQFF.

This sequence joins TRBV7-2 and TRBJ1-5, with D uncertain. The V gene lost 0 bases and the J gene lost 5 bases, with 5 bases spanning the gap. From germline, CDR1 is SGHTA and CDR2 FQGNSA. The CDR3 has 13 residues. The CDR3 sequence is CASSLARDQPQHF. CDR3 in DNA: TGTGCCAGCAGCTTAGCCCGAGATCAGCCCCAGCATTTT.

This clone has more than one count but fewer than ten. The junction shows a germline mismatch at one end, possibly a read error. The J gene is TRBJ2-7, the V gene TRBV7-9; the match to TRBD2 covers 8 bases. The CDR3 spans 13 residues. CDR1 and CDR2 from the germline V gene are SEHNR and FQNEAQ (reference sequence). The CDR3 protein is CASMLAGSYEQYF. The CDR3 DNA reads TGTGCAAGCATGCTAGCGGGCTCCTACGAGCAGTACTTC.

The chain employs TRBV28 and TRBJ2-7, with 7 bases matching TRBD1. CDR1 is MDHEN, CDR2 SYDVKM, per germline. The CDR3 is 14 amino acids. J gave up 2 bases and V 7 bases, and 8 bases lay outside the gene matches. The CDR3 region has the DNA TGTGCCAGCACCGCCGGGACAGAGGCCTACGAGCAGTACTTC. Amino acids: CASTAGTEAYEQYF.

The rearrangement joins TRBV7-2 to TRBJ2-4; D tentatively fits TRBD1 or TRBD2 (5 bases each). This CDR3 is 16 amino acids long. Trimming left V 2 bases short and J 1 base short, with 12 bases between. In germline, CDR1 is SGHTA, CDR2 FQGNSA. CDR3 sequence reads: CASSLSGTQAKNIQYF. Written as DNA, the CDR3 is TGTGCCAGCAGCTTATCAGGGACGCAGGCCAAAAACATTCAGTACTTC. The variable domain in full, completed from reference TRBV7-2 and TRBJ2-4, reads GAGVSQSPSNKVTEKGKDVELRCDPISGHTALYWYRQSLGQGLEFLIYFQGNSAPDKSGLPSDRFSAERTGGSVSTLTIQRTQQEDSAVYLCASSLSGTQAKNIQYFGAGTRLSVL.

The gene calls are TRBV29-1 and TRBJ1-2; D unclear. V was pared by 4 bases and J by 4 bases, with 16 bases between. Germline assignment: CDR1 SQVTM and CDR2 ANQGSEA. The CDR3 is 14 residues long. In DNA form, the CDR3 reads TGCAGCGTTGGAAATGGCGCAGGAACCTATGGCTACACCTTC. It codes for CSVGNGAGTYGYTF.

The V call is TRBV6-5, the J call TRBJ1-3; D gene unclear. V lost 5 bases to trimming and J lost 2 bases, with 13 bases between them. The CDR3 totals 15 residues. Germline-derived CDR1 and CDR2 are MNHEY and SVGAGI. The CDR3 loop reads CASSPSFRAGNTIYF. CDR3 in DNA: TGTGCCAGCAGTCCGTCTTTTAGGGCTGGAAACACCATATATTTT.

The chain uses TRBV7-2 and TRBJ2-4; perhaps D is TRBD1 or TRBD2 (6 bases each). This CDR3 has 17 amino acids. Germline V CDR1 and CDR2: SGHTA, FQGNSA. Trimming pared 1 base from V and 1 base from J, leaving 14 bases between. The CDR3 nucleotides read TGTGCCAGCAGCTTAGTCGGGGGCCGGTGGGCCAAAAACATTCAGTACTTC. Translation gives CASSLVGGRWAKNIQYF.

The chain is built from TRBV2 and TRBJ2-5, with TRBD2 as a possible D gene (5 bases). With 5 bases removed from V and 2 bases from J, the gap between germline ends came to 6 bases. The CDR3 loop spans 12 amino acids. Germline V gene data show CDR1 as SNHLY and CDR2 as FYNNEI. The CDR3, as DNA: TGTGCCAGCAGTACGGGACAAGAGACCCAGTACTTC. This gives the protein CASSTGQETQYF.

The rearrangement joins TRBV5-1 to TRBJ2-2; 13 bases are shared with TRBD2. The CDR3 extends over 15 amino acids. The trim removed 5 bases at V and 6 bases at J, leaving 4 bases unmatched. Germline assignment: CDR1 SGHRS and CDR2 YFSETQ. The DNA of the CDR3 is TGCGCCAGCAGGTCCGGACTAGCGGGAGCCGGGGAGCTGTTTTTT. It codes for CASRSGLAGAGELFF.

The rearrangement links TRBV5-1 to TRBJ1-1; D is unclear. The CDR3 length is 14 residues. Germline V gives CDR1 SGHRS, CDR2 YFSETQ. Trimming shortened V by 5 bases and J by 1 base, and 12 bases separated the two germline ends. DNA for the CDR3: TGCGCCAGCAGGTTAGAGGCATCGAACACTGAAGCTTTCTTT. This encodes CASRLEASNTEAFF.

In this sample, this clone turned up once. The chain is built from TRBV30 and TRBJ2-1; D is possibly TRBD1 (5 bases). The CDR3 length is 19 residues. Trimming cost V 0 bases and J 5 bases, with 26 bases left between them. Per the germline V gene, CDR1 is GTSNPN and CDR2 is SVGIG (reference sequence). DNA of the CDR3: TGTGCCTGGAGTGTAGAACAGGTAGCTAGTACCAGTGGGCACAATGAGCAGTTCTTC. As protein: CAWSVEQVASTSGHNEQFF. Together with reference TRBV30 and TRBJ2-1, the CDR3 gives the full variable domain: SQTIHQWPATLVQPVGSPLSLECTVEGTSNPNLYWYRQAAGRGLQLLFYSVGIGQISSEVPQNLSASRPQDRQFILSSKKLLLSDSGFYLCAWSVEQVASTSGHNEQFFGPGTRLTVL.

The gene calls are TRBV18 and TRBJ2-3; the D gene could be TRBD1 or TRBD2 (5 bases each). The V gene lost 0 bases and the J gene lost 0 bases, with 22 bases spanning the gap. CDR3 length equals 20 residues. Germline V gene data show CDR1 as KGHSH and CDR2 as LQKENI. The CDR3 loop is CASSPPRNFLAGYSTDTQYF. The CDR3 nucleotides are TGTGCCAGCTCACCACCGAGGAATTTCCTAGCAGGGTATAGCACAGATACGCAGTATTTT.

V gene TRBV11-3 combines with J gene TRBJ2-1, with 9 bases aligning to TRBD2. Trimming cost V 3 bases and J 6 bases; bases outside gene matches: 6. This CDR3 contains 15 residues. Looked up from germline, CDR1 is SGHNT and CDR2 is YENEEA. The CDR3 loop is CASSLTGTSFNEQFF. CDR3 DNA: TGTGCCAGCAGCTTGACCGGGACTAGCTTCAATGAGCAGTTCTTC.

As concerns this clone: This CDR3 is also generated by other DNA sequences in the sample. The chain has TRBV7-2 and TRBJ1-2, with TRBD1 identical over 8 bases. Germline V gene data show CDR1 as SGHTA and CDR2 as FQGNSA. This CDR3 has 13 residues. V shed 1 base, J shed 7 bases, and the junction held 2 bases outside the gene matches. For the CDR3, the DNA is TGTGCCAGCAGCTTAGGCACAGGGGGTGGCTACACCTTC. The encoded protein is CASSLGTGGGYTF.

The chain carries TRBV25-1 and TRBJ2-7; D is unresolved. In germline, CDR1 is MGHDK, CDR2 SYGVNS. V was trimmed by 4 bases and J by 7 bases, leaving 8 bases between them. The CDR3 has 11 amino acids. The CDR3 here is CASSANREQYF. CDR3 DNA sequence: TGTGCCAGCAGTGCGAACCGGGAGCAGTACTTC.

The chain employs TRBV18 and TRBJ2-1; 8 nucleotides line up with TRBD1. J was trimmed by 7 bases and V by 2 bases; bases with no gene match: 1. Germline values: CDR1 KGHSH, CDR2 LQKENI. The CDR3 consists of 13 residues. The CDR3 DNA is TGTGCCAGCTCACCAGACAGGGGTAATGAGCAGTTCTTC. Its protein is CASSPDRGNEQFF.

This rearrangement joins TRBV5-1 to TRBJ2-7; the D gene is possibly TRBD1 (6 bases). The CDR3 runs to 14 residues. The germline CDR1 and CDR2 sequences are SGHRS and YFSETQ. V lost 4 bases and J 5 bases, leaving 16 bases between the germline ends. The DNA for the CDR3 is TGCGCCAGCAGCGAGCGGACAGCTTTCGACGAGCAGTACTTC. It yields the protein CASSERTAFDEQYF.

The CDR3 spells CASSLVTGELFF. Written as DNA, the CDR3 is TGTGCCAGCAGCCTTGTTACTGGGGAGCTGTTTTTT. The genes are TRBV7-8 and TRBJ2-2; no reliable D call. This CDR3 spans 12 amino acids. CDR1 and CDR2 from the germline V gene are SGHVS and FQNEAQ. Trimming removed 5 bases from V and 8 bases from J, with 9 bases in between.

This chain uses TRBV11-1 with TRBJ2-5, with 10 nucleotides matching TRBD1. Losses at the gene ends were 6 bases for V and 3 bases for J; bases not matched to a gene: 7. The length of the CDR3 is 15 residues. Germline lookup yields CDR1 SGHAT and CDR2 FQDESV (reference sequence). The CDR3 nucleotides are TGTGCCAGCAGTCCCGGGACAGGGGTCAAAGAGACCCAGTACTTC. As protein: CASSPGTGVKETQYF.

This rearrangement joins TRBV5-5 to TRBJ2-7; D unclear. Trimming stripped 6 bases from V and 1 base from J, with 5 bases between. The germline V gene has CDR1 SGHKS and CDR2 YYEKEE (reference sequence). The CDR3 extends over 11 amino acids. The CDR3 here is CASTKSYEQYF. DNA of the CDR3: TGTGCCAGCACCAAGTCCTACGAGCAGTACTTC. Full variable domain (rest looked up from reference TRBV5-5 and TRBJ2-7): DAGVTQSPTHLIKTRGQQVTLRCSPISGHKSVSWYQQVLGQGPQFIFQYYEKEERGRGNFPDRFSARQFPNYSSELNVNALLLGDSALYLCASTKSYEQYFGPGTRLTVT.

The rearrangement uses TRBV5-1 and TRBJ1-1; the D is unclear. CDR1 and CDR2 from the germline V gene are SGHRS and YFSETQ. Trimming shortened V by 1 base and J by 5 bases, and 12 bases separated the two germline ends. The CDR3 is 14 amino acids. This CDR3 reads CASSLTDLGTEAFF. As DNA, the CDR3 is TGCGCCAGCAGCTTGACAGATCTAGGGACTGAAGCTTTCTTT.

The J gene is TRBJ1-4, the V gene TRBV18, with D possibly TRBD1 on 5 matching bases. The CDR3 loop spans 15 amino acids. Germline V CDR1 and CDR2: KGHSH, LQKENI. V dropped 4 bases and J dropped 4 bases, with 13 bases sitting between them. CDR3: CASSQGTGVNEKLFF. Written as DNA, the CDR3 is TGTGCCAGCTCACAGGGGACGGGAGTTAATGAAAAACTGTTTTTT.

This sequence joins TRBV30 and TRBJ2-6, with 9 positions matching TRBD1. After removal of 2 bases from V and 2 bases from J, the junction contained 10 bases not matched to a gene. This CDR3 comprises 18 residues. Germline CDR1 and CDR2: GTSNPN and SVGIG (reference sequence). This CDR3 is CAWSSAGTGYAGANVLTF. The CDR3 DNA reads TGTGCCTGGAGTTCCGCCGGGACAGGGTATGCTGGGGCCAACGTCCTGACTTTC.